Listed below are T cell receptor beta chains from one sample, sequenced in a study of response to subunit inactivated influenza vaccine. In TCRdb, the RT-PCR reads were re-called with MiXCR into one record per CDR3 protein. The sample holds approximately 480,000 distinct CDR3 sequences, approximately 9.9% seen once. The material was PBMCs from blood, obtained about 40 days after vaccination. These receptors were collected from a man between 45 and 60 years old who received an inactivated influenza vaccine. The CDR3 runs from the conserved cysteine through the conserved F or W. The order of the fields is J gene, D gene, V gene, clone size, CDR3 protein, CDR3 DNA. The D gene is left open where the match is weak. Part of the rows lack a size; the others show once, few, many or a class for expanded clones.

j_call: TRBJ1-4; d_call: -; v_call: TRBV12-3/TRBV12-4; clone_size: many; cdr3_aa: CASSFLRGVKLFF; cdr3_nt: TGTGCCAGCAGTTTTCTAAGGGGCGTGAAACTGTTTTTT
j_call: TRBJ2-2; d_call: -; v_call: TRBV18; clone_size: -; cdr3_aa: CASSPTEDGELFF; cdr3_nt: TGTGCCAGCTCACCGACCGAGGACGGGGAGCTGTTTTTT
j_call: TRBJ1-1; d_call: -; v_call: TRBV5-4; clone_size: few; cdr3_aa: CASSPLMGDLNTEAFF; cdr3_nt: TGTGCCAGCAGCCCCCTGATGGGAGACTTGAACACTGAAGCTTTCTTT
j_call: TRBJ2-1; d_call: TRBD2; v_call: TRBV5-1; clone_size: -; cdr3_aa: CASSLWGQGGDEQFF; cdr3_nt: TGCGCCAGCAGCTTGTGGGGTCAGGGAGGGGATGAGCAGTTCTTC
j_call: TRBJ2-3; d_call: -; v_call: TRBV20-1; clone_size: -; cdr3_aa: CSAHPGTLTTDTQYF; cdr3_nt: TGCAGTGCCCACCCCGGGACTCTAACCACAGATACGCAGTATTTT
j_call: TRBJ1-1; d_call: -; v_call: TRBV5-1; clone_size: -; cdr3_aa: CASSSRAVNTEAFF; cdr3_nt: TGCGCCAGCAGCTCCAGGGCAGTGAACACTGAAGCTTTCTTT
j_call: TRBJ2-2; d_call: -; v_call: TRBV5-1; clone_size: -; cdr3_aa: CASSFAGTANTGELFF; cdr3_nt: TGCGCCAGCAGCTTTGCCGGGACGGCGAACACCGGGGAGCTGTTTTTT
j_call: TRBJ1-1; d_call: TRBD1; v_call: TRBV5-6; clone_size: many; cdr3_aa: CASSLRGTGWNTEAFF; cdr3_nt: TGTGCCAGCAGCTTGAGAGGGACAGGGTGGAACACTGAAGCTTTCTTT
j_call: TRBJ2-5; d_call: TRBD2; v_call: TRBV7-2; clone_size: many; cdr3_aa: CASSSTPGRGGQTQYF; cdr3_nt: TGTGCCAGCAGCTCCACCCCAGGGCGGGGGGGGCAGACCCAGTACTTC
j_call: TRBJ2-5; d_call: TRBD2; v_call: TRBV10-3; clone_size: few; cdr3_aa: CATLAGGLQETQYF; cdr3_nt: TGTGCCACCCTAGCGGGGGGATTACAAGAGACCCAGTACTTC
j_call: TRBJ2-7; d_call: -; v_call: TRBV14; clone_size: few; cdr3_aa: CASSTGQDLGEQYF; cdr3_nt: TGTGCCAGCAGCACAGGACAAGACCTAGGCGAGCAGTACTTC
j_call: TRBJ1-6; d_call: -; v_call: TRBV27; clone_size: -; cdr3_aa: CASSFRRNNSPLHF; cdr3_nt: TGTGCCAGCAGTTTTAGACGGAATAATTCACCCCTCCACTTT
j_call: TRBJ1-3; d_call: -; v_call: TRBV7-2; clone_size: -; cdr3_aa: CASSLAVGSGNTIYF; cdr3_nt: TGTGCCAGCAGCTTAGCGGTGGGGTCTGGAAACACCATATATTTT
j_call: TRBJ1-4; d_call: TRBD1; v_call: TRBV10-3; clone_size: -; cdr3_aa: CAISEVVGQGSEKLFF; cdr3_nt: TGTGCCATCAGTGAGGTGGTCGGACAGGGGAGCGAAAAACTGTTTTTT
j_call: TRBJ2-7; d_call: TRBD2; v_call: TRBV7-8; clone_size: few; cdr3_aa: CATQPRGVYEQYF; cdr3_nt: TGTGCCACCCAACCACGGGGGGTCTACGAGCAGTACTTC
j_call: TRBJ2-3; d_call: -; v_call: TRBV15; clone_size: few; cdr3_aa: CATRFTRTAFTQYF; cdr3_nt: TGTGCCACCAGATTCACTCGGACAGCTTTTACGCAGTATTTT
j_call: TRBJ2-1; d_call: TRBD1; v_call: TRBV5-6; clone_size: -; cdr3_aa: CASSLTPGGKGYNEQFF; cdr3_nt: TGTGCCAGCAGCTTGACCCCAGGGGGTAAGGGCTACAATGAGCAGTTCTTC
j_call: TRBJ2-1; d_call: -; v_call: TRBV11-2; clone_size: -; cdr3_aa: CASSLLRLPAYNEQFF; cdr3_nt: TGTGCCAGCAGCTTACTACGACTACCCGCCTACAATGAGCAGTTCTTC
j_call: TRBJ2-2; d_call: TRBD1; v_call: TRBV4-3; clone_size: many; cdr3_aa: CASSQEPGQPNTGELFF; cdr3_nt: TGCGCCAGCAGCCAAGAACCGGGACAGCCAAACACCGGGGAGCTGTTTTTT
j_call: TRBJ2-3; d_call: -; v_call: TRBV4-1; clone_size: few; cdr3_aa: CASSLTGFTSTDTQYF; cdr3_nt: TGCGCCAGCAGCCTTACTGGCTTTACTAGCACAGATACGCAGTATTTT